The next 4 T cell receptor beta chains were all read from a single sample in a study of T-cell memory formation after mild COVID-19. MiXCR was run by TCRdb on the 5' RACE reads, yielding one entry per CDR3 protein. The table has around 120,000 distinct CDR3 sequences, roughly 15% seen once. The sequenced sample consisted of PBMCs or a T cell subset sorted from them (not recorded which). All receptors derive from an adult woman who had mild COVID-19 (a few samples of this study predate the infection). Cell type and time point are not known.

The J gene is TRBJ2-5, the V gene TRBV3-1; 8 bases are a match to TRBD2. The CDR3 runs to 14 residues. Trimming removed 5 bases from V and 7 bases from J; junction bases left unmatched: 9. CDR1 is LGHDT, CDR2 YNNKEL, per germline (reference sequence). Written as DNA, the CDR3 is TGTGCCAGCAGCGAGGGACTAGTTCTCGGGACCCAGTACTTC. Amino acids: CASSEGLVLGTQYF.

V usage is TRBV20-1 and J usage is TRBJ1-1; a weak D match, TRBD1 (6 bases). The germline V and J ends were trimmed by 5 bases and 5 bases, with 15 bases remaining between them. CDR3 length: 13 amino acids. CDR1 DFQATT and CDR2 SNEGSKA come from the germline V gene (reference sequence). The CDR3 nucleotides are TGCAGTGCTGGGGGGCCACCGGGTACTGAAGCTTTCTTT. Translation: CSAGGPPGTEAFF.

The CDR3 loop reads CSVERGPGNYGYTF. Written as DNA, the CDR3 is TGCAGCGTTGAGAGGGGGCCGGGTAACTATGGCTACACCTTC. The chain has TRBV29-1 and TRBJ1-2; 7 nucleotides line up with TRBD1. V dropped 3 bases and J dropped 1; count of bases not matched to a gene: 5. This CDR3 is built from 14 residues. CDR1 is SQVTM and CDR2 is ANQGSEA in the germline V gene.

This clonotype came up a few times. V usage is TRBV9 and J usage is TRBJ2-1; 8 bases align to TRBD2. Germline V gene data show CDR1 as SGDLS and CDR2 as YYNGEE. The CDR3 runs 17 residues. The V segment lost 4 bases and the J segment 1 base; nucleotides outside the gene matches: 10. The CDR3 nucleotides are TGTGCCAGCAGCCCTCGAGCGGGAGACGGGTCCTACAATGAGCAGTTCTTC. This translates into CASSPRAGDGSYNEQFF.